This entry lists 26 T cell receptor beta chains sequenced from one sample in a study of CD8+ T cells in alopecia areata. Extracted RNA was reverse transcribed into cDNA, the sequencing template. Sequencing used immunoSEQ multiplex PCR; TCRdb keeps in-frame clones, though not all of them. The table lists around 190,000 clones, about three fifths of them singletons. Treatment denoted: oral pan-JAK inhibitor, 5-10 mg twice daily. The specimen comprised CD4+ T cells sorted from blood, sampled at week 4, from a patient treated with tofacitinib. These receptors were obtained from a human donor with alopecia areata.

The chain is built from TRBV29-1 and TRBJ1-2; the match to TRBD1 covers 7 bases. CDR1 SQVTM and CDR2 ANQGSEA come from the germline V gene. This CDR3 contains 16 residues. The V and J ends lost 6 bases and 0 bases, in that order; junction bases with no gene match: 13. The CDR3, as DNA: TGCAGCGTCAACTCACAGGGGAGTTTAGCTAACTATGGCTACACCTTC. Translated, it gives CSVNSQGSLANYGYTF. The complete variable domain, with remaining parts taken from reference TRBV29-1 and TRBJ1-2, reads SAVISQKPSRDICQRGTSLTIQCQVDSQVTMMFWYRQQPGQSLTLIATANQGSEATYESGFVIDKFPISRPNLTFSTLTVSNMSPEDSSIYLCSVNSQGSLANYGYTFGSGTRLTVV.

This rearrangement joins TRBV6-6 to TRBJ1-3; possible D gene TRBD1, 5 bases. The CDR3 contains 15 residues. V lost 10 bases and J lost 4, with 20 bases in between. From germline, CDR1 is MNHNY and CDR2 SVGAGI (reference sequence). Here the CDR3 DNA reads TGTGCCACGGGCGACCAGGGCAAGCTGGGAAACACCATATATTTT. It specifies CATGDQGKLGNTIYF.

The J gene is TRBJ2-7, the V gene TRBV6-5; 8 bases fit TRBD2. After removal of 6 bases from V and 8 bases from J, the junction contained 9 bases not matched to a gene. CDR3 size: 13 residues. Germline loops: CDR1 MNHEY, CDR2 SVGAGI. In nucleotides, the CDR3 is TGTGCCAGCAGACAACCGACTAGCGTGCAGCAGTACTTC. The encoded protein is CASRQPTSVQQYF.

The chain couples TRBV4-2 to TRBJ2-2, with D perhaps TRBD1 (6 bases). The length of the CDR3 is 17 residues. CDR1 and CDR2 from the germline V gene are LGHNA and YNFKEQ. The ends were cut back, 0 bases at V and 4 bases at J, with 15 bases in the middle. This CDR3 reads CASSQDAGTYFTGELFF. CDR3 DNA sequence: TGTGCCAGCAGCCAAGATGCCGGGACATACTTCACCGGGGAGCTGTTTTTT.

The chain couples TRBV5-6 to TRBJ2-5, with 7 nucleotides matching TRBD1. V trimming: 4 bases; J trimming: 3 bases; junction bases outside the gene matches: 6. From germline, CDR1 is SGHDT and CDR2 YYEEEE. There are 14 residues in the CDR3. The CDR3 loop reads CASSHTGQEETQYF. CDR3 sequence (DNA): TGTGCCAGCAGCCATACTGGACAGGAAGAGACCCAGTACTTC.

The CDR3 bases are TGCGCCAGCAGCCAGGCCTCAGGGGACGAGCAGTACTTC. Translating it yields CASSQASGDEQYF. The rearrangement joins TRBV5-1 to TRBJ2-7; perhaps TRBD1 as D (6 bases). The CDR3 extends over 13 amino acids. Trimming removed 4 bases at V and 5 bases at J, with 13 bases between. From germline, CDR1 is SGHRS and CDR2 YFSETQ.

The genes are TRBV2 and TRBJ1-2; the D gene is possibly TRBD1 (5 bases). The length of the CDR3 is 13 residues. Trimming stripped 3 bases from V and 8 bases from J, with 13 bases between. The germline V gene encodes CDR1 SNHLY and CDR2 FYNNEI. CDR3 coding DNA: TGTGCCAGCAGTGATTTCCAGGGCGGGGGCTACACCTTC. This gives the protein CASSDFQGGGYTF.

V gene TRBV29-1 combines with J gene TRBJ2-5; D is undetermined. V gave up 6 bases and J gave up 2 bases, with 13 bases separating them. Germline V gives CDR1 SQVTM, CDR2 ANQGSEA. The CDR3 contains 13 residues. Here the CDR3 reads CSVSIQPQETQYF. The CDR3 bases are TGCAGCGTCTCCATACAGCCACAAGAGACCCAGTACTTC.

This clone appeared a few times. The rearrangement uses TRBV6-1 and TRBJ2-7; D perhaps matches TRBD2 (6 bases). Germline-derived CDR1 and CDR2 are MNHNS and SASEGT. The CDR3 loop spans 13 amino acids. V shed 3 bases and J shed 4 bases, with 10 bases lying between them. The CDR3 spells CASSEQEGYEQYF. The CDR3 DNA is TGTGCCAGCAGTGAGCAGGAGGGTTACGAGCAGTACTTC.

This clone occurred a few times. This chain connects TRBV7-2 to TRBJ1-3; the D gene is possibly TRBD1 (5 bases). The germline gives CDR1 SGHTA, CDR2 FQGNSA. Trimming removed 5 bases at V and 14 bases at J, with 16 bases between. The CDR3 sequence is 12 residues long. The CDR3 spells CASSPQGRAVYF. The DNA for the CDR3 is TGTGCCAGCAGCCCCCAGGGCCGCGCCGTATATTTT. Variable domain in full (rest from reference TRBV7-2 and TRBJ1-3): GAGVSQSPSNKVTEKGKDVELRCDPISGHTALYWYRQSLGQGLEFLIYFQGNSAPDKSGLPSDRFSAERTGGSVSTLTIQRTQQEDSAVYLCASSPQGRAVYFGEGSWLTVV.

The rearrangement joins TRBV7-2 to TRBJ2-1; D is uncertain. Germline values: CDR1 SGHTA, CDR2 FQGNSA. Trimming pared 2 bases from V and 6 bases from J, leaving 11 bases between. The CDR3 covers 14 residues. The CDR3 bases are TGTGCCAGCAGCTTATCTCTTAGCATCAATGAGCAGTTCTTC. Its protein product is CASSLSLSINEQFF.

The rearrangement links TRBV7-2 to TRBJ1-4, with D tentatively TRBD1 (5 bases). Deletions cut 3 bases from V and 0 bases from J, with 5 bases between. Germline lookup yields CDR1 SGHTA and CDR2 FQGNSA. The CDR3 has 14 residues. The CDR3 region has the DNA TGTGCCAGCAGCTTGGGGCCAACTAATGAAAAACTGTTTTTT. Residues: CASSLGPTNEKLFF.

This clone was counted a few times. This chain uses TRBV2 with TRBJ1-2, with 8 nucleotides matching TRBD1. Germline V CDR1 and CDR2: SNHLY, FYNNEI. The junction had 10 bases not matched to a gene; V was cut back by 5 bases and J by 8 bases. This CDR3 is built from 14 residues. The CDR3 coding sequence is TGTGCCAGCAGTCCGGGACAGGCGTACGGGGGCTACACCTTC. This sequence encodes CASSPGQAYGGYTF.

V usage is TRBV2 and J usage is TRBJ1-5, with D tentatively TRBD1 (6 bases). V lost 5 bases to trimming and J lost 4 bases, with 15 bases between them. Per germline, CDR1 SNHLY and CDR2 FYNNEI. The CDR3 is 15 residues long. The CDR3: CASSPSGVPNQPQHF. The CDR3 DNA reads TGTGCCAGCAGTCCCTCAGGGGTGCCGAATCAGCCCCAGCATTTT.

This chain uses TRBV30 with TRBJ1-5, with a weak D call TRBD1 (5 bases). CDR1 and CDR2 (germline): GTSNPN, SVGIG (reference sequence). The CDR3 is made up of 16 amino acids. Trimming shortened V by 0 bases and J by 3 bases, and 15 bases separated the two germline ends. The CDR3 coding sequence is TGTGCCTGGAGTGTTAATTACCCCGGGGCCAATCAGCCCCAGCATTTT. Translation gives CAWSVNYPGANQPQHF.

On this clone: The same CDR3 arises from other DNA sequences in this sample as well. The CDR3 here is CASSLGDQPQHF. The DNA for the CDR3 is TGTGCCAGCAGCTTAGGGGACCAGCCCCAGCATTTT. The genes are TRBV7-9 and TRBJ1-5; possibly TRBD1 for D (5 bases). The CDR3 is made up of 12 amino acids. In germline, CDR1 is SEHNR, CDR2 FQNEAQ (reference sequence). V lost 1 base, J lost 7 bases, and 5 bases lay in between.

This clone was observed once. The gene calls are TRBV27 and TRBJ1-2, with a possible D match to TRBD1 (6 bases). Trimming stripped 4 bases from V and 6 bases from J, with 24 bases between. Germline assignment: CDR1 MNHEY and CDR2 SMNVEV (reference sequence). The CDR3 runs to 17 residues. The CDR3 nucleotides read TGTGCCAGCAGTTCCCGATACCTAACAGGGAGGAGGGATGGCTACACCTTC. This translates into CASSSRYLTGRRDGYTF.

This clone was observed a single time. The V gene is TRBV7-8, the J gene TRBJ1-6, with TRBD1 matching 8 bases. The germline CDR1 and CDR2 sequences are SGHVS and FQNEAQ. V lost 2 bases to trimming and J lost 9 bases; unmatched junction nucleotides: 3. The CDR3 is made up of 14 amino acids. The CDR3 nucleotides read TGTGCCAGCAGCTTATCAGGGGGCGTTTCACCCCTCCACTTT. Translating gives CASSLSGGVSPLHF.

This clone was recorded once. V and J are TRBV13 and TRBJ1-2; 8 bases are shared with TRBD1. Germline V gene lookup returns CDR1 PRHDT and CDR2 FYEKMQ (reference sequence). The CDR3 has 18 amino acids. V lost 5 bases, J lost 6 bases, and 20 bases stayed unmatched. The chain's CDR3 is CASSTQPFGQGELDGYTF. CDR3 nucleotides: TGTGCCAGCAGCACCCAACCTTTCGGACAGGGAGAATTGGATGGCTACACCTTC.

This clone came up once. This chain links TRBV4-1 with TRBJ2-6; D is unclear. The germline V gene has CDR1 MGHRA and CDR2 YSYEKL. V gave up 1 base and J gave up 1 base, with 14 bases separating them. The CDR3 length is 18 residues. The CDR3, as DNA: TGCGCCAGCAGCCAAGCGACGCATATGCCATCTGGGGCCAACGTCCTGACTTTC. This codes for CASSQATHMPSGANVLTF.

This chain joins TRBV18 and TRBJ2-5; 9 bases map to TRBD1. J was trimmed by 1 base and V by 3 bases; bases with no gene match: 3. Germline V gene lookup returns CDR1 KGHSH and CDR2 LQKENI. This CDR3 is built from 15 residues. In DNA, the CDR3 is TGTGCCAGCTCACCTAACAGGGGGCGCCAAGAGACCCAGTACTTC. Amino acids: CASSPNRGRQETQYF.

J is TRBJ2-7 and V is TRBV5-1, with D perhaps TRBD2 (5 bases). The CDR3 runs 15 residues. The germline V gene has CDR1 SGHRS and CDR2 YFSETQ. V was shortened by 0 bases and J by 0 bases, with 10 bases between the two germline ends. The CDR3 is CASSLGPGTSYEQYF. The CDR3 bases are TGCGCCAGCAGCTTGGGTCCGGGAACCTCCTACGAGCAGTACTTC.

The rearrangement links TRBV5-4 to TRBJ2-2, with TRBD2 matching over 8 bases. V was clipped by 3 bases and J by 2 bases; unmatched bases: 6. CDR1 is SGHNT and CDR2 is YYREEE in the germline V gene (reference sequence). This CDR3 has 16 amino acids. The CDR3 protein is CASSSGLVLNTGELFF. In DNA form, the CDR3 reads TGTGCCAGCAGCTCGGGACTAGTCCTCAACACCGGGGAGCTGTTTTTT. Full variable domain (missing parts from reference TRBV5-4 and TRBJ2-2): ETGVTQSPTHLIKTRGQQVTLRCSSQSGHNTVSWYQQALGQGPQFIFQYYREEENGRGNFPPRFSGLQFPNYSSELNVNALELDDSALYLCASSSGLVLNTGELFFGEGSRLTVL.

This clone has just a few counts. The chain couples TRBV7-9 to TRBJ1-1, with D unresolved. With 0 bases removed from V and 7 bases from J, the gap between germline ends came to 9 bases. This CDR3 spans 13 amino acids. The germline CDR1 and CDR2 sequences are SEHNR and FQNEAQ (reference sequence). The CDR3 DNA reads TGTGCCAGCAGCTTAGCAAAGGGCAGTGAAGCTTTCTTT. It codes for CASSLAKGSEAFF. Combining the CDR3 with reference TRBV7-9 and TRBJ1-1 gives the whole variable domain DTGVSQNPRHKITKRGQNVTFRCDPISEHNRLYWYRQTLGQGPEFLTYFQNEAQLEKSRLLSDRFSAERPKGSFSTLEIQRTEQGDSAMYLCASSLAKGSEAFFGQGTRLTVV.

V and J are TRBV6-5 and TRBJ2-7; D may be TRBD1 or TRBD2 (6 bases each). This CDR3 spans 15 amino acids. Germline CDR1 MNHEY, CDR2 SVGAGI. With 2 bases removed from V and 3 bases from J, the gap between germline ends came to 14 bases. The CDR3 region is CASSYKGGTLYEQYF. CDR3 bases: TGTGCCAGCAGTTACAAAGGGGGGACCCTCTACGAGCAGTACTTC.

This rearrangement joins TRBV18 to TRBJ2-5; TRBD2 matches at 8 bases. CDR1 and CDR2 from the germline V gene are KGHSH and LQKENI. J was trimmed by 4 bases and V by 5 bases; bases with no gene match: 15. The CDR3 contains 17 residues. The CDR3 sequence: CASSRSTGGHFGETQYF. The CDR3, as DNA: TGTGCCAGCTCAAGATCCACGGGGGGGCATTTTGGAGAGACCCAGTACTTC.